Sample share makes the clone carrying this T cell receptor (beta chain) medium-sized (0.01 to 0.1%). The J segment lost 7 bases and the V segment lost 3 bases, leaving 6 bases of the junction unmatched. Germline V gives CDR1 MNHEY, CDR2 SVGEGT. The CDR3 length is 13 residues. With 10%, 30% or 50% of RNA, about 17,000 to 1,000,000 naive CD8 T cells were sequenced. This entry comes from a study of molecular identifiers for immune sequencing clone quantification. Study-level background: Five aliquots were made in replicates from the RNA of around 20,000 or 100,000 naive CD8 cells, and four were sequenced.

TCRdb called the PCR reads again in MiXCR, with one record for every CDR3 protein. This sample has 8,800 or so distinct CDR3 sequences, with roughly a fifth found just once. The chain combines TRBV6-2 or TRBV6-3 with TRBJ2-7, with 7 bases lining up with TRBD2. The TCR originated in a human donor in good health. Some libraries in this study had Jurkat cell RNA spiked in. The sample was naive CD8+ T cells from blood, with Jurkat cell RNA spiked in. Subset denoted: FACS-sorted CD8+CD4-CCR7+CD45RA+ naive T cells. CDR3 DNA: TGTGCCAGCAGTTATCGGACTAGTTGGGAGCAGTACTTC. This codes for CASSYRTSWEQYF.